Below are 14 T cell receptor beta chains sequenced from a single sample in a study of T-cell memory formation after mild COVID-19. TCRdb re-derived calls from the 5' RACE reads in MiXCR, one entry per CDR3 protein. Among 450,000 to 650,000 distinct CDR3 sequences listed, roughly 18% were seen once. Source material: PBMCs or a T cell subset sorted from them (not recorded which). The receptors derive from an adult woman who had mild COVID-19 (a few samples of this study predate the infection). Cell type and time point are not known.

The CDR3 sequence: CASSQGLAGVDTQYF. The DNA for the CDR3 is TGCGCCAGCAGCCAAGGGCTAGCGGGAGTTGATACGCAGTATTTT. The chain is built from TRBV4-3 and TRBJ2-3, with 10 bases aligning to TRBD2. The V gene's germline CDR1 is LGHNA and CDR2 YSLEER. Losses at the gene ends were 1 base for V and 6 bases for J; bases not matched to a gene: 4. CDR3 length: 15 residues.

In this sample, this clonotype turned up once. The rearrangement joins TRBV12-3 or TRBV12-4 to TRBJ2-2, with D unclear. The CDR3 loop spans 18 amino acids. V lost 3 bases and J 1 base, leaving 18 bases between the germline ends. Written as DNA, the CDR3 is TGTGCCAGCAGTTTTAGTGGACCGAACGATCTGAACACCGGGGAGCTGTTTTTT. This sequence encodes CASSFSGPNDLNTGELFF.

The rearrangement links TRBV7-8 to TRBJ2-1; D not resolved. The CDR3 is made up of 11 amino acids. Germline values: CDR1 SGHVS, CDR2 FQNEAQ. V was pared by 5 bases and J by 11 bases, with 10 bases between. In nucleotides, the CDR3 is TGTGCCAGCAGCCCCACCTACCAGCAGTTCTTC. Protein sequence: CASSPTYQQFF.

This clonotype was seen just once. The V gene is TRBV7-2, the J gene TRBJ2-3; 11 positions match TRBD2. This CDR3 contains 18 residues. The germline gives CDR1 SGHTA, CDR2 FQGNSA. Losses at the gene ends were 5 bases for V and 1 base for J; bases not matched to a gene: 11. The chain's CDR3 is CASSPSPLAGAGTDTQYF. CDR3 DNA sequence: TGTGCCAGCAGCCCCTCCCCACTAGCGGGAGCAGGCACAGATACGCAGTATTTT.

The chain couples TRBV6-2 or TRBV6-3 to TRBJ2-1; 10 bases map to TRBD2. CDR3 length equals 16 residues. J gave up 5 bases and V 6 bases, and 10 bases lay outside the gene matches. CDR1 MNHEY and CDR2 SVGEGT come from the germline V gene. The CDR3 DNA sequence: TGTGCCAGCAGACTCAGGGGGACTAGCGAAAACAATGAGCAGTTCTTC. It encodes CASRLRGTSENNEQFF.

The CDR3 sequence: CASSLEVTNTEAFF. DNA of the CDR3: TGTGCCAGCAGCTTGGAAGTTACGAACACTGAAGCTTTCTTT. This sequence joins TRBV5-4 and TRBJ1-1; D remains ambiguous. Germline V gene sequence: CDR1 SGHNT, CDR2 YYREEE (reference sequence). The CDR3 has 14 residues. V shed 0 bases and J shed 1 base, with 7 bases lying between them. The full variable domain, its missing parts supplied by reference TRBV5-4 and TRBJ1-1, is ETGVTQSPTHLIKTRGQQVTLRCSSQSGHNTVSWYQQALGQGPQFIFQYYREEENGRGNFPPRFSGLQFPNYSSELNVNALELDDSALYLCASSLEVTNTEAFFGQGTRLTVV.

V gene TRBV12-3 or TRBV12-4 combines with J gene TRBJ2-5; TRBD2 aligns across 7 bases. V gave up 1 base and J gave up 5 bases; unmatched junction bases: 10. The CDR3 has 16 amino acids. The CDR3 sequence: CASSLGATSWKETQYF. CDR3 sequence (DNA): TGTGCCAGCAGTTTAGGGGCGACTAGCTGGAAGGAGACCCAGTACTTC.

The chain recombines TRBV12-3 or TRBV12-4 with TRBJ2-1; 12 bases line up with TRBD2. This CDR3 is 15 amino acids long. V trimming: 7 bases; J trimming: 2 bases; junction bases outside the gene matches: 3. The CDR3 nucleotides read TGTGCCAGCATTCCTAGCGGGAGGGCCTACAATGAGCAGTTCTTC. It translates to CASIPSGRAYNEQFF.

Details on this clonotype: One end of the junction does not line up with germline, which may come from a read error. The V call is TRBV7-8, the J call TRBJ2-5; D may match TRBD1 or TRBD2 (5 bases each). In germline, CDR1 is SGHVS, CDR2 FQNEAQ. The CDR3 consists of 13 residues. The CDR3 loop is CATGAGSRETKYF. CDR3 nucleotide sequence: TGTGCCACCGGGGCAGGGAGTAGGGAGACCAAGTACTTC.

Written as DNA, the CDR3 is TGTGCCAGCAGTTTACAGGGGACCTATAGCAATCAGCCCCAGCATTTT. Residues: CASSLQGTYSNQPQHF. This sequence joins TRBV6-1 and TRBJ1-5; 7 bases are a match to TRBD1. The trim removed 5 bases at V and 0 bases at J, leaving 7 bases unmatched. The CDR3 covers 16 residues. Germline-derived CDR1 and CDR2 are MNHNS and SASEGT.

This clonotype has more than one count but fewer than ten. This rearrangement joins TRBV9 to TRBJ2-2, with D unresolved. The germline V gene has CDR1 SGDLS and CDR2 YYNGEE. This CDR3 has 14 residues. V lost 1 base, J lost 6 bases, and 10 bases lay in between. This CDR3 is CASSVLKLPGELFF. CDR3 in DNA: TGTGCCAGCAGCGTACTAAAGCTGCCCGGGGAGCTGTTTTTT.

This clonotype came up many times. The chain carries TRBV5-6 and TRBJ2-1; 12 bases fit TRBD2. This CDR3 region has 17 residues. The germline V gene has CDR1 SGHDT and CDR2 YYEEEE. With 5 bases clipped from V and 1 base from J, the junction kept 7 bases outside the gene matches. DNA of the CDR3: TGTGCCAGCAGATATGTGACTAGCGGGAGATCCTACAATGAGCAGTTCTTC. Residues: CASRYVTSGRSYNEQFF.

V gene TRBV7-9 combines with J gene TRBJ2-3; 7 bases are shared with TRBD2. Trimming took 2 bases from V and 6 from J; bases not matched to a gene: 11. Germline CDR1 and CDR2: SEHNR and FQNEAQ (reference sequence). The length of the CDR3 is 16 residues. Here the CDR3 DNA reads TGTGCCAGCAGCTTATCTCGTAGAGGGAGGGAGGATACGCAGTATTTT. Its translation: CASSLSRRGREDTQYF.

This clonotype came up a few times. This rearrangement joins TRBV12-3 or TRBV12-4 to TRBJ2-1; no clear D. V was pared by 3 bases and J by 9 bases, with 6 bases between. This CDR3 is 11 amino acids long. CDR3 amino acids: CASSLTAEQFF. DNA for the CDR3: TGTGCCAGCAGTTTGACCGCTGAGCAGTTCTTC.